This TCR beta chain was sequenced in a study of beta chain features in type 1 diabetes. The authors sorted CD4+ naive, central memory, regulatory and stem cell-like memory cells via CD45RO/CCR7/CD25/CD127/CD95/CD27. cDNA synthesis used the whole RNA isolate, giving expressed TCRB sequences. Clones were sequenced by immunoSEQ multiplex PCR, and TCRdb holds only the in-frame ones, with some missing. The table lists 250,000 to 300,000 clones, 24% of them singletons. The CDR3 is 19 residues long. CDR1 is SEHNR, CDR2 FQNEAQ, per germline (reference sequence). V lost 6 bases, J lost 4 bases, and 31 bases lay in between. This clone was seen only a few times. Its antigen remains unidentified. The study, taken as a whole, reports: TCRB CDR3s from Type 1 diabetes patients were moderately but significantly shorter in all four CD4+ subsets. A definitive answer on HLA type influencing TCRB rearrangement was not reached here. Naive, central memory and Treg TCRB repertoires appeared more alike in patients than in healthy donors. Insertions were fewer and deletions more numerous at VDJ junctions in type 1 diabetes patients.

V and J are TRBV7-9 and TRBJ2-7; D may be TRBD1 (6 bases). Input material: naive CD4+ T cells from blood. This clonotype originated in a woman in her 30s with type 1 diabetes. The CDR3 DNA reads as TGTGCCAGCAGTTCCGACAGGCCAATTTCGTCCTTTGCAGGATACGAGCAGTACTTC. This translates into CASSSDRPISSFAGYEQYF.